Each of the 15 T cell receptor beta chains below was sequenced from the same sample in a study of cytomegalovirus exposure and HLA in healthy donors (dated by TCRdb to between 2016 and 2019). The library was built by means of the immunoSEQ multiplex PCR assay. The multiplex PCR relied on a mix of 60 forward primers for TCR Vbeta segments and 13 reverse primers for TCR Jbeta segments. The clones in this table, taken by TCRdb from immuneACCESS, are in-frame only. Not every clone is retained; where verified, under half of the shortfall comes from an unresolved V gene, and the cause of the rest is unknown. For this sample there are approximately 150,000 clones; roughly 80% appear just once. The ten largest make up about 3.1% of the sample. The sequencing input was PBMCs. All receptors come from a man in his forties in good health and CMV-seronegative.

This sequence joins TRBV5-1 and TRBJ2-5; maybe TRBD1 (6 bases). The end of the DNA is better explained by TRBJ2-7, so the J call may be wrong. The CDR3 has 15 residues. CDR1 is SGHRS, CDR2 YFSETQ, per germline. Here the CDR3 reads CASSFGSGVSYEQYF. The DNA of the CDR3 is TGCGCCAGCAGCTTTGGGTCAGGGGTTTCCTACGAGCAGTACTTC.

This chain connects TRBV27 to TRBJ1-1; D is perhaps TRBD1 (6 bases). There are 14 residues in the CDR3. Deletions cut 6 bases from V and 1 base from J, with 12 bases between. CDR1 and CDR2 from the germline V gene are MNHEY and SMNVEV (reference sequence). CDR3 residues: CASRGQLSNTEAFF. Here the CDR3 DNA reads TGTGCCAGCAGAGGACAGCTATCGAACACTGAAGCTTTCTTT.

This clone occurred a few times. The rearrangement links TRBV7-9 to TRBJ1-1, with no clear D. The CDR3 spans 12 residues. With 5 bases removed from V and 3 bases from J, the gap between germline ends came to 7 bases. In germline, CDR1 is SEHNR, CDR2 FQNEAQ (reference sequence). In DNA form, the CDR3 reads TGTGCCAGCAGCCCCCCGTACACTGAAGCTTTCTTT. Translating gives CASSPPYTEAFF. The full variable domain, its missing parts supplied by reference TRBV7-9 and TRBJ1-1, is DTGVSQNPRHKITKRGQNVTFRCDPISEHNRLYWYRQTLGQGPEFLTYFQNEAQLEKSRLLSDRFSAERPKGSFSTLEIQRTEQGDSAMYLCASSPPYTEAFFGQGTRLTVV.

The chain uses TRBV9 and TRBJ2-1; 11 bases agree with TRBD1. This CDR3 is 17 amino acids long. The germline V gene encodes CDR1 SGDLS and CDR2 YYNGEE. With V trimmed by 0 bases and J by 6 bases, 8 bases remained unmatched. The CDR3, as DNA: TGTGCCAGCAGCGTAGCTGGGGGGGACAGGGGGGGCAATGAGCAGTTCTTC. It encodes CASSVAGGDRGGNEQFF.

The CDR3 loop is CACWDRGSTDTQYF. The CDR3 coding sequence is TGTGCCTGTTGGGACAGGGGGAGCACAGATACGCAGTATTTT. This sequence joins TRBV30 and TRBJ2-3, with TRBD1 matching 11 bases. J was trimmed by 0 bases and V by 6 bases; bases with no gene match: 2. CDR3 length equals 14 residues. Germline V gene lookup returns CDR1 GTSNPN and CDR2 SVGIG (reference sequence).

This chain joins TRBV28 and TRBJ2-7; weak D call: TRBD2 (6 bases). Between the trimmed V and J ends, which lost 5 bases and 6 bases, there was a span of 8 bases. The CDR3 runs to 11 residues. In germline, CDR1 is MDHEN, CDR2 SYDVKM. The CDR3 here is CASSGRIEQYF. CDR3 DNA sequence: TGTGCCAGCAGTGGGAGGATCGAGCAGTACTTC.

V usage is TRBV9 and J usage is TRBJ2-5; 8 bases map to TRBD2. The germline gives CDR1 SGDLS, CDR2 YYNGEE. The CDR3 contains 14 residues. V dropped 4 bases and J dropped 5; count of bases not matched to a gene: 7. CDR3 amino acids: CASSNGGAMETQYF. CDR3 bases: TGTGCCAGCAGCAACGGGGGGGCCATGGAGACCCAGTACTTC.

The rearrangement joins TRBV18 to TRBJ1-1; 7 bases are a match to TRBD1. The junction had 5 bases not matched to a gene; V was cut back by 3 bases and J by 1 base. The CDR3 covers 15 residues. The germline V gene has CDR1 KGHSH and CDR2 LQKENI. The CDR3 nucleotides read TGTGCCAGCTCACCGCAGGGACAGTCGAACACTGAAGCTTTCTTT. This codes for CASSPQGQSNTEAFF.

V is TRBV10-3 and J is TRBJ2-5; 8 bases align to TRBD1. Germline V gives CDR1 ENHRY, CDR2 SYGVKD. The junction had 10 bases not matched to a gene; V was cut back by 5 bases and J by 5 bases. This CDR3 has 15 amino acids. CDR3 sequence (DNA): TGTGCCATCAGTCCCGACAGGGGCGGTGGCGAGACCCAGTACTTC. Translating gives CAISPDRGGGETQYF.

This clone was counted only a few times. This rearrangement joins TRBV5-1 to TRBJ2-7; 7 positions agree with TRBD1. Germline V lookup: CDR1 SGHRS, CDR2 YFSETQ. The CDR3 has 14 residues. Germline trimming cut 0 bases from V and 4 bases from J; bases unmatched to any gene: 4. The CDR3 DNA reads TGCGCCAGCAGCTTGGTGACAGGGCAATACGAGCAGTACTTC. Translating gives CASSLVTGQYEQYF.

This chain uses TRBV18 with TRBJ2-7; 11 nucleotides align to TRBD1. CDR1 and CDR2 (germline): KGHSH, LQKENI. V shed 4 bases, J shed 4 bases, and the junction held 3 bases outside the gene matches. There are 14 residues in the CDR3. CDR3 amino acids: CASSLGQGAYEQYF. The CDR3 bases are TGTGCCAGCTCACTCGGACAGGGGGCATACGAGCAGTACTTC.

The chain uses TRBV6-1 and TRBJ1-1; TRBD1 matches 9 bases. The CDR3 covers 19 residues. The trim removed 4 bases at V and 0 bases at J, leaving 15 bases unmatched. Germline V gene data show CDR1 as MNHNS and CDR2 as SASEGT. This CDR3 is CASSGYSRTGAAMNTEAFF. The CDR3 DNA reads TGTGCCAGCAGTGGCTACTCCCGGACAGGGGCGGCCATGAACACTGAAGCTTTCTTT.

The genes are TRBV19 and TRBJ2-4; tentative D call: TRBD2 (6 bases). Germline V gives CDR1 LNHDA, CDR2 SQIVND (reference sequence). The CDR3 length is 15 residues. Trimming took off 4 bases at V and 8 bases at J, with 18 bases between the two ends. CDR3: CASSTSHLASDIQYF. In DNA, the CDR3 is TGTGCCAGTAGTACTTCCCACCTAGCTAGCGACATTCAGTACTTC.

This clone was found a few times. The V and J genes are TRBV21-1 and TRBJ1-3; TRBD1, the table's D call, lacks a check against the DNA. TRBV21-1 is listed as a pseudogene. This CDR3 spans 20 amino acids. The CDR3 region is CASSRDQGGPPSPSGNTIYF. The DNA of the CDR3 is TGTGCCAGCAGCAGGGATCAGGGTGGCCCCCCATCCCCATCTGGAAACACCATATATTTT.

The genes are TRBV4-3 and TRBJ1-1, with D perhaps TRBD1 (6 bases). There are 14 residues in the CDR3. Between the trimmed V and J ends, which lost 0 bases and 6 bases, there was a span of 11 bases. The germline V gene has CDR1 LGHNA and CDR2 YSLEER. The DNA of the CDR3 is TGCGCCAGCAGCCAAGACCGGGCAGGGGCTGAAGCTTTCTTT. Translated: CASSQDRAGAEAFF.